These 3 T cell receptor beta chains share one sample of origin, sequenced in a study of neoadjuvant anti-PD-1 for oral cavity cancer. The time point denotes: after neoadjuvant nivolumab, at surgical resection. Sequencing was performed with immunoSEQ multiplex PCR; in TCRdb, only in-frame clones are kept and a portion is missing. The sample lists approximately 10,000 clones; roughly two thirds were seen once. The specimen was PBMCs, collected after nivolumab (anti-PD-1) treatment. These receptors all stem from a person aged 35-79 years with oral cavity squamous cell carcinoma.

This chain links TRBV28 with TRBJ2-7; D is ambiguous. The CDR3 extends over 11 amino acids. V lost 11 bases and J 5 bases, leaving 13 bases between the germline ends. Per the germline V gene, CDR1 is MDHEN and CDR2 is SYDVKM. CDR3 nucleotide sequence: TGTGCCTCCAGGTGGCTTAACGAGCAGTACTTC. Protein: CASRWLNEQYF.

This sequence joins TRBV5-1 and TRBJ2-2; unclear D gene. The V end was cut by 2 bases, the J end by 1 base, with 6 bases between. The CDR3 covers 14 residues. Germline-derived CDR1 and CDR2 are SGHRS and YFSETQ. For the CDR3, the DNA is TGCGCCAGCAGCTTAGGCGGGAACACCGGGGAGCTGTTTTTT. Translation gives CASSLGGNTGELFF.

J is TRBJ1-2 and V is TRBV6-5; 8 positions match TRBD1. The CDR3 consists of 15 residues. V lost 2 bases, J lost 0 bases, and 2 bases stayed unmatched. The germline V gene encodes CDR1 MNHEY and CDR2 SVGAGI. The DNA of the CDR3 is TGTGCCAGCAGTTACGAACAGGGGGCTAACTATGGCTACACCTTC. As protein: CASSYEQGANYGYTF.